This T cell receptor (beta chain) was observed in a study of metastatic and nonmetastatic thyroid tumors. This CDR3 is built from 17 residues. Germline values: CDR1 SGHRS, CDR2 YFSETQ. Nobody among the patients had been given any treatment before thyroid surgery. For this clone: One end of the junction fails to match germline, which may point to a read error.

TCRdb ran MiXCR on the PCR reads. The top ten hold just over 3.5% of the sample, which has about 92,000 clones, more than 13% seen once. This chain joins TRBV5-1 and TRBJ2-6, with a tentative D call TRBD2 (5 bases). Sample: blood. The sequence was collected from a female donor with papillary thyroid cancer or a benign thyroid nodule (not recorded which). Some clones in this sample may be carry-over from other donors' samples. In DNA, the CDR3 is TGCGCCATCAGCCCCGGACTTGGTTTAACTGGGGCCAACGTCCTGACTTTC. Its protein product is CAISPGLGLTGANVLTF.